The 19 T cell receptor beta chains given below trace back to one sample, sequenced in a study of blood T cell repertoires in COVID-19. Sequenced by immunoSEQ multiplex PCR; TCRdb stores in-frame clones only, minus some. Seen here are more than 300,000 clones, around 80% observed once, and the top ten hold 0.95% to 1.5%. The material sequenced was peripheral blood. These receptors came from a woman between 45 and 65 years old with acute or convalescent COVID-19.

Many counts were recorded for this clone. The V and J genes are TRBV2 and TRBJ1-2, with TRBD1 matching 9 bases. From germline, CDR1 is SNHLY and CDR2 FYNNEI. With V trimmed by 4 bases and J by 8 bases, 5 bases remained unmatched. The CDR3 is 13 amino acids. The CDR3 region is CASSVQGAPGYTF. Written as DNA, the CDR3 is TGTGCCAGCAGTGTACAGGGGGCGCCCGGCTACACCTTC.

The V gene is TRBV15, the J gene TRBJ1-6, with D unclear. V lost 3 bases to trimming and J lost 9 bases, with 12 bases between them. This CDR3 is built from 14 residues. The germline V gene has CDR1 LNHNV and CDR2 YYDKDF (reference sequence). The DNA of the CDR3 is TGTGCCACCAGCAGCAGCGATCCGAGTTCACCCCTCCACTTT. Translating gives CATSSSDPSSPLHF.

The gene calls are TRBV5-1 and TRBJ2-3; no clear D gene. V dropped 2 bases and J dropped 5 bases, with 6 bases sitting between them. Germline V lookup: CDR1 SGHRS, CDR2 YFSETQ. This CDR3 comprises 12 residues. CDR3 sequence (DNA): TGCGCCAGCAGCTTCGCGGTAGATACGCAGTATTTT. Translated, it gives CASSFAVDTQYF.

This chain links TRBV7-9 with TRBJ2-2; no firm D call. Trimming removed 1 base at V and 3 bases at J, with 6 bases between. CDR3 length: 14 residues. Per the germline V gene, CDR1 is SEHNR and CDR2 is FQNEAQ (reference sequence). CDR3 amino acids: CASSLGWHTGELFF. Written as DNA, the CDR3 is TGTGCCAGCAGCTTAGGATGGCACACCGGGGAGCTGTTTTTT.

The chain carries TRBV3-1 (or the pseudogene TRBV3-2) and TRBJ1-2; 8 nucleotides agree with TRBD1. This CDR3 is 11 amino acids long. Germline CDR1 LGHDT, CDR2 YNNKEL (reference sequence). With 5 bases clipped from V and 8 bases from J, the junction kept 1 base outside the gene matches. Written as DNA, the CDR3 is TGTGCCAGCAGCACAGGGGGAGGCTACACCTTC. This sequence encodes CASSTGGGYTF.

This clone was seen a handful of times. This chain connects TRBV30 to TRBJ2-3; possible D gene TRBD2, 5 bases. Trimming removed 3 bases at V and 2 bases at J, with 15 bases between. The CDR3 length is 15 residues. Germline lookup yields CDR1 GTSNPN and CDR2 SVGIG (reference sequence). The CDR3 loop reads CAWSPPGKPTDTQYF. DNA of the CDR3: TGTGCCTGGAGCCCGCCGGGAAAGCCCACAGATACGCAGTATTTT.

The V gene is TRBV9, the J gene TRBJ1-1; D is possibly TRBD1 (6 bases). The CDR3 runs to 17 residues. Germline-derived CDR1 and CDR2 are SGDLS and YYNGEE. V was clipped by 4 bases and J by 1 base, with 20 bases between them. The CDR3 spells CASSPWPGAGGNTEAFF. CDR3 nucleotides: TGTGCCAGCAGCCCGTGGCCAGGGGCCGGCGGGAACACTGAAGCTTTCTTT.

The genes are TRBV6-5 and TRBJ1-5, with 9 bases fitting TRBD1. This CDR3 is built from 16 residues. The junction had 3 bases not matched to a gene; V was cut back by 2 bases and J by 1 base. Germline CDR1 reads MNHEY; CDR2 reads SVGAGI. The CDR3 sequence: CASSYGGTGSNQPQHF. The CDR3 DNA is TGTGCCAGCAGTTACGGCGGGACAGGGAGCAATCAGCCCCAGCATTTT.

The V and J genes are TRBV29-1 and TRBJ2-6, with a weak D call TRBD1 (5 bases). CDR1 is SQVTM, CDR2 ANQGSEA, per germline. V lost 2 bases to trimming and J lost 12 bases, with 23 bases between them. CDR3 length: 16 amino acids. For the CDR3, the DNA is TGCAGCGTTGAACCGCCGTCCTCCCCGGGTAGGGGCGTCCTGACTTTC. It specifies CSVEPPSSPGRGVLTF.

The V call is TRBV19, the J call TRBJ1-2; maybe TRBD1 (6 bases). The germline V and J ends were trimmed by 6 bases and 4 bases, with 18 bases remaining between them. CDR1 LNHDA and CDR2 SQIVND come from the germline V gene (reference sequence). The length of the CDR3 is 15 residues. The CDR3 DNA reads TGTGCCAGTAGCGGGGGGCTTCGGCAGACCTATGGCTACACCTTC. This codes for CASSGGLRQTYGYTF.

The chain combines TRBV3-1 (or the pseudogene TRBV3-2) with TRBJ2-5, with 12 nucleotides matching TRBD2. Germline CDR1 LGHDT, CDR2 YNNKEL (reference sequence). V shed 7 bases, J shed 6 bases, and the junction held 9 bases outside the gene matches. The CDR3 sequence is 15 residues long. CDR3 region: CASTPGLAGTQTQYF. In DNA, the CDR3 is TGTGCCAGCACCCCCGGACTAGCGGGGACACAGACCCAGTACTTC.

The chain links TRBV30 to TRBJ2-3; TRBD2 matches 10 bases. This CDR3 spans 16 amino acids. Germline-derived CDR1 and CDR2 are GTSNPN and SVGIG (reference sequence). The J segment lost 3 bases and the V segment lost 2 bases, leaving 8 bases of the junction unmatched. The CDR3 DNA sequence: TGTGCCTGGAGTCAGGCCGGGACTAGCGTAACAGATACGCAGTATTTT. It encodes CAWSQAGTSVTDTQYF.

This clone was counted only a few times. The V and J genes are TRBV11-2 and TRBJ2-3; a possible D gene is TRBD2 (5 bases). This CDR3 has 13 residues. CDR1 SGHAT and CDR2 FQNNGV come from the germline V gene. V was clipped by 5 bases and J by 6 bases, with 12 bases between them. CDR3 bases: TGTGCCAGCAGCGGACTGAGATGGGATACGCAGTATTTT. It specifies CASSGLRWDTQYF.

V and J are TRBV9 and TRBJ2-1; perhaps TRBD1 as D (5 bases). The CDR3 totals 14 residues. Trimming removed 0 bases at V and 8 bases at J, with 12 bases between. Germline V gene data show CDR1 as SGDLS and CDR2 as YYNGEE. The CDR3 DNA is TGTGCCAGCAGCGTAGGGGCAGGGCAGGATGAGCAGTTCTTC. Amino acids: CASSVGAGQDEQFF.

The chain uses TRBV6-5 and TRBJ2-7; 13 bases map to TRBD2. With 2 bases clipped from V and 9 bases from J, the junction kept 7 bases outside the gene matches. From germline, CDR1 is MNHEY and CDR2 SVGAGI. The CDR3 loop spans 15 amino acids. CDR3 sequence (DNA): TGTGCCAGCAGTTACATCGGGACTAGCGGGAACGGGCAGTACTTC. Translated: CASSYIGTSGNGQYF.

This clone appeared a single time. The chain employs TRBV3-1 (or the pseudogene TRBV3-2) and TRBJ1-1; D is ambiguous. The germline V gene encodes CDR1 LGHDT and CDR2 YNNKEL (reference sequence). The CDR3 loop spans 14 amino acids. V lost 4 bases to trimming and J lost 0 bases, with 9 bases between them. CDR3 DNA: TGTGCCAGCAGCCTGCGAGGGATGAACACTGAAGCTTTCTTT. This gives the protein CASSLRGMNTEAFF.

This sequence joins TRBV30 and TRBJ2-2; the match to TRBD1 covers 7 bases. J lost 5 bases, V lost 3 bases, and 6 bases had no gene match. Germline CDR1 and CDR2: GTSNPN and SVGIG (reference sequence). There are 14 residues in the CDR3. CDR3 residues: CAWRATGYTGELFF. The CDR3 nucleotides read TGTGCCTGGAGAGCGACAGGGTATACCGGGGAGCTGTTTTTT.

The genes are TRBV11-2 and TRBJ1-6, with D possibly TRBD1 on 5 matching bases. CDR3 length: 14 amino acids. V lost 4 bases and J 8 bases, leaving 12 bases between the germline ends. Germline V gene sequence: CDR1 SGHAT, CDR2 FQNNGV. CDR3 sequence reads: CASSSIPGDSPLHF. The CDR3 coding sequence is TGTGCCAGCAGCTCCATTCCGGGGGATTCACCCCTCCACTTT.

This chain connects TRBV3-1 (or the pseudogene TRBV3-2) to TRBJ2-2; D might be TRBD1 (5 bases). Trimming removed 1 base at V and 2 bases at J, with 17 bases between. The CDR3 totals 18 residues. Germline V lookup: CDR1 LGHDT, CDR2 YNNKEL (reference sequence). This CDR3 is CASSQAWGQRDNTGELFF. The DNA for the CDR3 is TGTGCCAGCAGCCAAGCGTGGGGCCAGAGAGATAACACCGGGGAGCTGTTTTTT.